This T cell receptor beta chain stems from a study of cytomegalovirus exposure and HLA in healthy donors. A single count supports this clone. Its antigen remains unidentified. Findings and caveats of the study: Researchers reported in a later analysis that common viral pathogens appeared linked to several top clusters.

Researchers ran the PCR with 60 Vbeta and 13 Jbeta primers. Sequencing was performed with immunoSEQ multiplex PCR; in TCRdb, only in-frame clones are kept and a portion is missing. The table shows 150,000 or so clones, with 60% to 80% occurring only once. The CDR3 length is 14 residues. Trimming shortened V by 5 bases and J by 6 bases, and 14 bases separated the two germline ends. CDR1 and CDR2 from the germline V gene are SGHDT and YYEEEE. The chain employs TRBV5-6 and TRBJ2-2; D might be TRBD1 (5 bases). This TCR came from a woman aged 40 to 50 in good health and CMV-seronegative. The sample comprised PBMCs. CDR3 in amino acids: CASSVWGSAGELFF. In DNA, the CDR3 is TGTGCCAGCAGTGTATGGGGCTCGGCCGGGGAGCTGTTTTTT.